Below, 27 T cell receptor beta chains from the same sample are listed, as sequenced in a study of radiotherapy plus CTLA-4 blockade in lung cancer. Generated by immunoSEQ multiplex PCR, the TCRdb table keeps only in-frame clones and is missing some. The table records roughly 68,000 clones, around 82% of them present only once. Sequencing was performed on peripheral blood, taken from a patient treated with radiotherapy plus ipilimumab. These receptors originate from a human donor with non-small cell lung cancer who had a complete response to radiotherapy plus ipilimumab.

The chain recombines TRBV5-1 with TRBJ2-1; tentative D call: TRBD2 (6 bases). Trimming removed 5 bases at V and 3 bases at J, with 18 bases between. The CDR3 extends over 16 amino acids. Germline V CDR1 and CDR2: SGHRS, YFSETQ. The CDR3 reads CASSLEPRTIYNEQFF. DNA of the CDR3: TGCGCCAGCAGTCTGGAGCCGAGGACTATCTACAATGAGCAGTTCTTC.

The rearrangement links TRBV7-9 to TRBJ1-4; tentatively, D is TRBD1 (6 bases). With 4 bases removed from V and 7 bases from J, the gap between germline ends came to 13 bases. This CDR3 has 14 residues. The germline gives CDR1 SEHNR, CDR2 FQNEAQ (reference sequence). CDR3 nucleotide sequence: TGTGCCAGCAGCTCAACCGAGGGGGGTGAAAAACTGTTTTTT. Amino acid sequence: CASSSTEGGEKLFF.

V gene TRBV7-9 combines with J gene TRBJ2-1; the D is unclear. The ends were cut back, 5 bases at V and 3 bases at J, with 17 bases in the middle. Germline V gene sequence: CDR1 SEHNR, CDR2 FQNEAQ (reference sequence). The CDR3 covers 16 residues. The CDR3 sequence: CASSPFVPTNYNEQFF. In DNA, the CDR3 is TGTGCCAGCAGCCCCTTCGTGCCGACAAACTACAATGAGCAGTTCTTC.

The J gene is TRBJ2-4, the V gene TRBV11-3; the match to TRBD1 covers 7 bases. V dropped 6 bases and J dropped 6; count of bases not matched to a gene: 11. The CDR3 has 15 amino acids. Germline V gene sequence: CDR1 SGHNT, CDR2 YENEEA. CDR3 amino acids: CASSPFRGRGNIQYF. DNA of the CDR3: TGTGCCAGCAGTCCTTTTAGGGGGCGAGGAAACATTCAGTACTTC.

The rearrangement uses TRBV9 and TRBJ2-3; D is possibly TRBD2 (6 bases). V was cut by 4 bases and J by 6 bases, with 18 bases left in between. This CDR3 spans 15 amino acids. The germline gives CDR1 SGDLS, CDR2 YYNGEE. The CDR3 DNA reads TGTGCCAGCAGCCCCCACCCCGATGGGAGGGATACGCAGTATTTT. As protein: CASSPHPDGRDTQYF.

The gene calls are TRBV5-1 and TRBJ1-2; no clear D. The V end was cut by 2 bases, the J end by 6 bases, with 8 bases between. This CDR3 has 12 amino acids. Germline V gives CDR1 SGHRS, CDR2 YFSETQ. The CDR3 DNA sequence: TGCGCCAGCAGCTTCGAGACGGATGGCTACACCTTC. Protein sequence: CASSFETDGYTF.

This chain uses TRBV7-2 with TRBJ2-2; the D gene could be TRBD1 or TRBD2 (5 bases each). The CDR3 length is 14 residues. Trimming stripped 1 base from V and 4 bases from J, with 7 bases between. The germline V gene has CDR1 SGHTA and CDR2 FQGNSA. The CDR3 protein is CASSLGGFTGELFF. The CDR3 bases are TGTGCCAGCAGCTTAGGGGGGTTCACCGGGGAGCTGTTTTTT.

This sequence joins TRBV5-6 and TRBJ2-5, with D possibly being TRBD2 (6 bases). The germline V gene has CDR1 SGHDT and CDR2 YYEEEE. The CDR3 is made up of 13 amino acids. V dropped 6 bases and J dropped 2 bases, with 11 bases sitting between them. CDR3 in amino acids: CASNRDWQETQYF. CDR3 in DNA: TGTGCCAGCAACCGGGACTGGCAAGAGACCCAGTACTTC. The whole variable domain, filled in from reference TRBV5-6 and TRBJ2-5, reads DAGVTQSPTHLIKTRGQQVTLRCSPKSGHDTVSWYQQALGQGPQFIFQYYEEEERQRGNFPDRFSGHQFPNYSSELNVNALLLGDSALYLCASNRDWQETQYFGPGTRLLVL.

This chain uses TRBV11-2 with TRBJ2-1; perhaps TRBD2 as D (6 bases). Germline CDR1 and CDR2: SGHAT and FQNNGV. There are 14 residues in the CDR3. Trimming stripped 3 bases from V and 7 bases from J, with 13 bases between. As DNA, the CDR3 is TGTGCCAGCAGCTTCAGCGGGTCAATTAATGAGCAGTTCTTC. It codes for CASSFSGSINEQFF.

V gene TRBV18 combines with J gene TRBJ1-1, with TRBD1 matching over 9 bases. Trimming took 6 bases from V and 7 from J; bases not matched to a gene: 9. Per the germline V gene, CDR1 is KGHSH and CDR2 is LQKENI. This CDR3 region has 14 residues. The CDR3 is CASSQDRGRDEAFF. CDR3 sequence (DNA): TGTGCCAGCTCGCAGGACAGGGGACGGGATGAAGCTTTCTTT.

The chain carries TRBV7-2 and TRBJ2-7, with a tentative D call TRBD2 (6 bases). Trimming removed 6 bases from V and 9 bases from J, with 15 bases in between. Per the germline V gene, CDR1 is SGHTA and CDR2 is FQGNSA. This CDR3 has 12 residues. CDR3 in amino acids: CASSYETGGQYF. CDR3 bases: TGTGCCAGCAGTTACGAAACCGGGGGGCAGTACTTC.

This sequence joins TRBV19 and TRBJ1-5; the match to TRBD1 covers 9 bases. V lost 3 bases, J lost 2 bases, and 5 bases stayed unmatched. This CDR3 has 16 amino acids. CDR1 and CDR2 (germline): LNHDA, SQIVND (reference sequence). CDR3 DNA: TGTGCCAGTAGTATCTCGGGACAGGGTCGCAATCAGCCCCAGCATTTT. It translates to CASSISGQGRNQPQHF.

There are many counts of this clone. The V gene is TRBV6-1, the J gene TRBJ2-1; 15 nucleotides agree with TRBD2. V dropped 5 bases and J dropped 13; count of bases not matched to a gene: 6. There are 14 residues in the CDR3. Germline V gene sequence: CDR1 MNHNS, CDR2 SASEGT. CDR3 in amino acids: CASSRTSGGAQQFF. The CDR3 DNA follows: TGTGCCAGCAGTCGGACTAGCGGGGGGGCACAACAGTTCTTC.

The chain employs TRBV7-9 and TRBJ2-1, with D unclear. V shed 1 base and J shed 4 bases, with 8 bases lying between them. The CDR3 is 14 amino acids. Germline V gives CDR1 SEHNR, CDR2 FQNEAQ (reference sequence). The CDR3 loop is CASSLEPGYNEQFF. CDR3 coding DNA: TGTGCCAGCAGCTTAGAGCCCGGTTACAATGAGCAGTTCTTC.

CDR3 sequence reads: CARGRDQYSNQPQHF. CDR3 DNA: TGTGCCCGTGGCAGGGACCAATATAGCAATCAGCCCCAGCATTTT. V usage is TRBV2 and J usage is TRBJ1-5, with D possibly being TRBD1 (5 bases). The CDR3 runs to 15 residues. CDR1 and CDR2 from the germline V gene are SNHLY and FYNNEI. V lost 11 bases and J 0 bases, leaving 17 bases between the germline ends.

The chain uses TRBV21-1 and TRBJ2-7; whether TRBD2, the table's D call, matches the DNA was not checked. TRBV21-1 is a pseudogene locus. This CDR3 region has 16 residues. DNA of the CDR3: TGTGCCAGCAGCAAAAGGGGGCGGGAGGGCCGGAGGGAGCAGTACGTC. Translated, it gives CASSKRGREGRREQYV.

This sequence joins TRBV5-1 and TRBJ1-1; unclear D gene. Germline V gives CDR1 SGHRS, CDR2 YFSETQ. The CDR3 runs to 15 residues. The ends were cut back, 4 bases at V and 0 bases at J, with 13 bases in the middle. The CDR3 protein is CASSTEIAVNTEAFF. The CDR3 nucleotides are TGCGCCAGCAGCACCGAAATTGCGGTGAACACTGAAGCTTTCTTT. Based on the CDR3 plus reference TRBV5-1 and TRBJ1-1, the full variable domain is KAGVTQTPRYLIKTRGQQVTLSCSPISGHRSVSWYQQTPGQGLQFLFEYFSETQRNKGNFPGRFSGRQFSNSRSEMNVSTLELGDSALYLCASSTEIAVNTEAFFGQGTRLTVV.

The genes are TRBV5-6 and TRBJ2-5; 9 bases are a match to TRBD1. V shed 4 bases, J shed 0 bases, and the junction held 4 bases outside the gene matches. Germline V CDR1 and CDR2: SGHDT, YYEEEE. This CDR3 region has 15 residues. The DNA of the CDR3 is TGTGCCAGCAGCCCGTGGACAGGGGACCAAGAGACCCAGTACTTC. Its protein is CASSPWTGDQETQYF.

The chain has TRBV2 and TRBJ1-1; D gene uncertain. Trimming removed 0 bases from V and 3 bases from J, with 11 bases in between. The CDR3 runs 15 residues. Germline V gives CDR1 SNHLY, CDR2 FYNNEI. The CDR3 here is CASSEAAGRDTEAFF. CDR3 nucleotides: TGTGCCAGCAGTGAAGCGGCGGGCCGTGACACTGAAGCTTTCTTT.

The chain is built from TRBV10-3 and TRBJ2-1; D not resolved. Trimming cost V 11 bases and J 0 bases, with 14 bases left between them. CDR3 length equals 14 residues. Germline CDR1 ENHRY, CDR2 SYGVKD. The CDR3 here is CASSRSDSYNEQFF. The CDR3 DNA sequence: TGTGCCTCCTCCCGCAGCGACTCCTACAATGAGCAGTTCTTC.

CDR3 bases: TGCGCCAGCAGCCAAGCCATTATAGGACAGGGTTTTCACGAGCAGTACTTC. It translates to CASSQAIIGQGFHEQYF. The V call is TRBV4-3, the J call TRBJ2-7, with 8 positions matching TRBD1. This CDR3 is 17 amino acids long. CDR1 is LGHNA and CDR2 is YSLEER in the germline V gene. The V gene end was trimmed by 1 base and the J gene end by 5 bases; junction bases not matched to a gene: 13.

This clone was seen more than once but under ten times. The rearrangement links TRBV7-7 to TRBJ2-7; D is uncertain. CDR3 length: 16 amino acids. CDR1 is SSHAT and CDR2 is FNYEAQ in the germline V gene (reference sequence). CDR3 nucleotide sequence: TGTGCTAGCCCCGAAAAGGATTTGAGAAAAACCTACGAGCAGTACGTC. Its translation: CASPEKDLRKTYEQYV.

In its sample, this clone was seen once. The genes are TRBV7-2 and TRBJ1-2; D is ambiguous. This CDR3 region has 14 residues. Germline CDR1 reads SGHTA; CDR2 reads FQGNSA. V was clipped by 7 bases and J by 4 bases, with 16 bases between them. CDR3 residues: CASTQSGGIYGYTF. In nucleotides, the CDR3 is TGTGCCAGCACCCAAAGTGGAGGGATCTATGGCTACACCTTC. The full variable domain, rest sourced from reference TRBV7-2 and TRBJ1-2, is GAGVSQSPSNKVTEKGKDVELRCDPISGHTALYWYRQSLGQGLEFLIYFQGNSAPDKSGLPSDRFSAERTGGSVSTLTIQRTQQEDSAVYLCASTQSGGIYGYTFGSGTRLTVV.

The chain joins TRBV10-3 to TRBJ1-5; TRBD1 matches 12 bases. The V segment lost 6 bases and the J segment 2 bases; nucleotides outside the gene matches: 8. The length of the CDR3 is 17 residues. Germline lookup yields CDR1 ENHRY and CDR2 SYGVKD. In DNA form, the CDR3 reads TGTGCCATCAGCGGGGACAGGGGGCTTTCAGGCAATCAGCCCCAGCATTTT. Its translation is CAISGDRGLSGNQPQHF.

The chain combines TRBV2 with TRBJ2-7; TRBD1 aligns across 12 bases. Losses at the gene ends were 7 bases for V and 6 bases for J; bases not matched to a gene: 10. CDR1 is SNHLY and CDR2 is FYNNEI in the germline V gene. The CDR3 contains 15 residues. CDR3 nucleotides: TGTGCCAGCAACAAAGCCGGGACAGGGGGCTTCGAGCAGTACTTC. This sequence encodes CASNKAGTGGFEQYF.

CDR3 sequence (DNA): TGCAGCGGGGGCCCCCCGGGACTAGCGGGGGTAGATACGCAGTATTTT. This sequence encodes CSGGPPGLAGVDTQYF. V gene TRBV29-1 combines with J gene TRBJ2-3, with 14 nucleotides matching TRBD2. Losses at the gene ends were 7 bases for V and 5 bases for J; bases not matched to a gene: 11. This CDR3 contains 16 residues. Germline CDR1 is SQVTM and CDR2 is ANQGSEA.

The V call is TRBV30, the J call TRBJ2-2, with 9 bases that match TRBD2. CDR1 GTSNPN and CDR2 SVGIG come from the germline V gene (reference sequence). V gave up 3 bases and J gave up 1 base; unmatched junction bases: 3. The CDR3 contains 15 residues. Here the CDR3 reads CAWRGAGGNTGELFF. In DNA form, the CDR3 reads TGTGCCTGGAGGGGAGCGGGGGGGAACACCGGGGAGCTGTTTTTT.